This record looks at one TCR beta chain sequence and its context. This specimen belongs to a study of blood T cell repertoires in COVID-19. In the study overall: The study drew acute and convalescent COVID-19 samples from the United States, Italy and Spain.

Germline CDR1 reads SGHTA; CDR2 reads FQGNSA. The CDR3 loop spans 16 amino acids. V gave up 4 bases and J gave up 0 bases, with 16 bases separating them. Those who participated ranged in age from about 18 to 89 years and resided in about two dozen US areas. Libraries were prepared by immunoSEQ multiplex PCR; TCRdb keeps only in-frame clonotypes and omits some of them. The table lists some 190,000 clones, roughly 80% of them singletons. The sequencing input was PBMCs or T cells enriched from blood (not recorded which). The TCR was taken from a man in his 60s who had been exposed to COVID-19. The chain combines TRBV7-2 with TRBJ2-7; TRBD2 is a possible D gene (6 bases). The CDR3: CASSSRGHPLSYEQYF. The CDR3 nucleotides read TGTGCCAGCAGCTCGCGGGGTCACCCCCTCTCCTACGAGCAGTACTTC.